These T cell receptor beta chains were read from a single sample in a study of CXCR3-negative and CXCR3-positive naive CD8 T cells. TCRdb reanalyzed the 5' RACE reads, giving one entry per CDR3 protein sequence and no DNA. Its clone listing holds around 56,000 distinct CDR3 sequences. Source material: naive CXCR3- CD8+ T cells from blood. These receptors all stem from a human donor in good health. Some clones in this sample may be carry-over from other donors' samples. CDR3s include the opening cysteine and the closing phenylalanine or tryptophan. Expanded clones are given a class, and other clones once, few, many or no size at all.

V: TRBV29-1
size: -
J: TRBJ2-3
CDR3: CSVEEGFTDTQYF

V: TRBV18
size: -
J: TRBJ2-3
CDR3: CASSTQVPGAADTQYF

V: TRBV15
size: -
J: TRBJ1-2
CDR3: CATSKVTNYGYTF

V: TRBV20-1
size: -
J: TRBJ2-1
CDR3: CSAQPGAGGAYNEQFF

V: TRBV7-2
size: -
J: TRBJ2-3
CDR3: CASSHPLETDTQYF

V: TRBV12-3/TRBV12-4
size: -
J: TRBJ2-7
CDR3: CASRPFRDSSYEQYF

V: TRBV20-1
size: -
J: TRBJ2-5
CDR3: CSAREKWGQETQYF

V: TRBV7-9
size: -
J: TRBJ2-3
CDR3: CASSYPDKLAGGSTDTQYF

V: TRBV6-2/TRBV6-3
size: medium-sized
J: TRBJ2-1
CDR3: CASSYLGQYNEQFF

V: TRBV4-3
size: -
J: TRBJ2-7
CDR3: CASSQDPRADEQYF

V: TRBV5-1
size: -
J: TRBJ2-7
CDR3: CASSLGRAGPYEQYF

V: TRBV11-2
size: -
J: TRBJ2-2
CDR3: CASSSLAGEHTGELFF

V: TRBV27
size: -
J: TRBJ2-7
CDR3: CASSLATGTVVYEQYF

V: TRBV25-1
size: -
J: TRBJ1-1
CDR3: CASSGGGTEAFF

V: TRBV29-1
size: -
J: TRBJ2-3
CDR3: CSVYGLESTDTQYF

V: TRBV9
size: -
J: TRBJ1-1
CDR3: CASSGPGTGGNTEAFF

V: TRBV7-2
size: -
J: TRBJ2-7
CDR3: CASSSSTSGSREQYF

V: TRBV7-2
size: -
J: TRBJ2-3
CDR3: CASSLVAGATTDTQYF

V: TRBV15
size: -
J: TRBJ1-5
CDR3: CATSRTGTMSLPSPDQSNQPQHF

V: TRBV20-1
size: -
J: TRBJ2-5
CDR3: CSARPGTSGPHKETQYF

V: TRBV29-1
size: -
J: TRBJ2-2
CDR3: CSVEVGATGELFF

V: TRBV7-2
size: -
J: TRBJ2-7
CDR3: CASSLARGSYEQYF

V: TRBV7-2
size: -
J: TRBJ1-2
CDR3: CASSLFLNYGYTF

V: TRBV7-9
size: -
J: TRBJ2-5
CDR3: CASTATYRGRETQYF

V: TRBV28
size: -
J: TRBJ2-5
CDR3: CASSPIGGGEETQYF